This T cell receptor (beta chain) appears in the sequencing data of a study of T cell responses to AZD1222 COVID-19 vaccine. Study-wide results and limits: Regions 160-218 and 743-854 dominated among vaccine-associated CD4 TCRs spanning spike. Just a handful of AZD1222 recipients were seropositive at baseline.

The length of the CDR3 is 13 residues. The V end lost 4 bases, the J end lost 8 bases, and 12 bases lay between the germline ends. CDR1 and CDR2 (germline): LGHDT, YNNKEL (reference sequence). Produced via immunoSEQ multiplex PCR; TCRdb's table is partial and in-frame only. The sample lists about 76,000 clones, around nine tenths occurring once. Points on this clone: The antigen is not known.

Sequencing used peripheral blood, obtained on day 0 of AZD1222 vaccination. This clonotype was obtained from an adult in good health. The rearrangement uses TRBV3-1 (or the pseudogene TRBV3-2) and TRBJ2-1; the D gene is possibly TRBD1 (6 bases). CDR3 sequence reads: CASSRQQGDEQFF. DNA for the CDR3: TGTGCCAGCAGCCGGCAACAGGGAGATGAGCAGTTCTTC.